These 12 T cell receptor beta chains were all obtained from the same sample, sequenced in a study of OX40 agonist ivuxolimab in advanced cancers. Here immunoSEQ multiplex PCR was the method, and the copy in TCRdb shows in-frame clones only, minus some. This table holds about 58,000 clones, approximately 89% found once. The sample consisted of CD4+ or CD8+ T cells sorted from blood, taken in a trial of the OX40 agonist ivuxolimab. Receptors originate from an adult with an advanced solid tumor such as melanoma, head and neck, liver or kidney cancer.

J is TRBJ2-2 and V is TRBV18, with no clear D. V lost 6 bases, J lost 2 bases, and 13 bases lay in between. The CDR3 contains 15 residues. Per the germline V gene, CDR1 is KGHSH and CDR2 is LQKENI. The CDR3, as DNA: TGTGCCAGCTCTACGCCACGCACCAACACCGGGGAGCTGTTTTTT. The encoded protein is CASSTPRTNTGELFF.

CDR3 sequence: CASSSAEGGNTEAFF. DNA of the CDR3: TGCGCCAGCAGCTCCGCCGAGGGAGGGAACACTGAAGCTTTCTTT. The chain has TRBV5-1 and TRBJ1-1; D is unclear. There are 15 residues in the CDR3. Germline V gene sequence: CDR1 SGHRS, CDR2 YFSETQ. Trimming pared 3 bases from V and 1 base from J, leaving 13 bases between. The full variable domain, its missing parts supplied by reference TRBV5-1 and TRBJ1-1, is KAGVTQTPRYLIKTRGQQVTLSCSPISGHRSVSWYQQTPGQGLQFLFEYFSETQRNKGNFPGRFSGRQFSNSRSEMNVSTLELGDSALYLCASSSAEGGNTEAFFGQGTRLTVV.

The chain employs TRBV11-3 and TRBJ1-6, with D possibly matching TRBD1 (5 bases). V lost 2 bases and J lost 11, with 10 bases in between. This CDR3 contains 13 residues. The germline gives CDR1 SGHNT, CDR2 YENEEA. The CDR3 reads CASSLHRRAPLHF. Written as DNA, the CDR3 is TGTGCCAGCAGCTTACACAGGAGGGCACCCCTCCACTTT.

This rearrangement joins TRBV10-3 to TRBJ2-2, with D maybe TRBD2 (5 bases). Germline V gene data show CDR1 as ENHRY and CDR2 as SYGVKD. V lost 0 bases to trimming and J lost 6 bases, with 11 bases between them. The CDR3 spans 15 residues. The CDR3 loop reads CAISESRGMPGELFF. CDR3 in DNA: TGTGCCATCAGTGAGTCGAGAGGGATGCCCGGGGAGCTGTTTTTT.

This rearrangement joins TRBV5-4 to TRBJ2-4; D unclear. The germline CDR1 and CDR2 sequences are SGHNT and YYREEE (reference sequence). The V end was cut by 2 bases, the J end by 8 bases, with 11 bases between. The CDR3 runs to 13 residues. The CDR3, as DNA: TGTGCCAGCAGCTTCTTCGGCGGAGACATTCAGTACTTC. Translation: CASSFFGGDIQYF.

Only one count was recorded for this clone. The V call is TRBV7-2, the J call TRBJ2-4; TRBD2 agrees at 7 bases. CDR3 length: 17 amino acids. Germline assignment: CDR1 SGHTA and CDR2 FQGNSA. V was pared by 5 bases and J by 3 bases, with 13 bases of the junction left unmatched. CDR3 nucleotides: TGTGCCAGCAGCCCGAATATGCGGGGGACTGGCAAAAACATTCAGTACTTC. This encodes CASSPNMRGTGKNIQYF.

The rearrangement joins TRBV5-1 to TRBJ2-4; D gene uncertain. The CDR3 is made up of 16 amino acids. Germline lookup yields CDR1 SGHRS and CDR2 YFSETQ. Trimming shortened V by 4 bases and J by 1 base, and 15 bases separated the two germline ends. As DNA, the CDR3 is TGCGCCAGCAGCCCTGGACCCAGTTTGGCCAAAAACATTCAGTACTTC. Residues: CASSPGPSLAKNIQYF.

In DNA form, the CDR3 reads TGTGCCAGCAGTCCCGGACACAAAAACATTCAGTACTTC. Amino acids: CASSPGHKNIQYF. The genes are TRBV6-7 and TRBJ2-4, with D maybe TRBD1 (5 bases). TRBV6-7 belongs to the ORF category, with a function that is uncertain. Trimming removed 5 bases from V and 3 bases from J, with 8 bases in between. This CDR3 has 13 amino acids.

The V gene is TRBV6-6, the J gene TRBJ1-1; TRBD1 is a possible D gene (6 bases). The V end lost 4 bases, the J end lost 5 bases, and 17 bases lay between the germline ends. This CDR3 has 15 amino acids. Germline V CDR1 and CDR2: MNHNY, SVGAGI (reference sequence). The CDR3 region is CASSSNLGAVTEAFF. In DNA form, the CDR3 reads TGTGCCAGCAGTTCTAACTTGGGGGCGGTGACTGAAGCTTTCTTT.

This chain uses TRBV5-6 with TRBJ2-1; D is unclear. This CDR3 region has 12 residues. V was trimmed by 2 bases and J by 7 bases, leaving 7 bases between them. Looked up from germline, CDR1 is SGHDT and CDR2 is YYEEEE. CDR3 residues: CASSFGVNEQFF. CDR3 DNA: TGTGCCAGCAGCTTTGGCGTTAATGAGCAGTTCTTC.

In this sample, this clone turned up once. V and J are TRBV5-4 and TRBJ2-4; D remains ambiguous. V was clipped by 5 bases and J by 5 bases, with 17 bases between them. Looked up from germline, CDR1 is SGHNT and CDR2 is YYREEE (reference sequence). CDR3 length: 15 amino acids. Here the CDR3 DNA reads TGTGCCAGCAGTCTGGACGGACGTCCTGAAAACATTCAGTACTTC. It translates to CASSLDGRPENIQYF. Drawing the rest from reference TRBV5-4 and TRBJ2-4, the complete variable domain is ETGVTQSPTHLIKTRGQQVTLRCSSQSGHNTVSWYQQALGQGPQFIFQYYREEENGRGNFPPRFSGLQFPNYSSELNVNALELDDSALYLCASSLDGRPENIQYFGAGTRLSVL.

V is TRBV19 and J is TRBJ2-3; D possibly corresponds to TRBD2 (5 bases). The germline V gene encodes CDR1 LNHDA and CDR2 SQIVND (reference sequence). The CDR3 covers 14 residues. Trimming took off 2 bases at V and 6 bases at J, with 12 bases between the two ends. In DNA form, the CDR3 reads TGTGCCAGTAGTATAACAGCGGCTGGGGATACGCAGTATTTT. Encoded protein: CASSITAAGDTQYF.